The 20 T cell receptor beta chains listed next were all sequenced from one sample in a study of shared clonotypes between healthy human individuals (dated by TCRdb to the early 2020s). Library preparation was by the immunoSEQ multiplex PCR assay. TCRdb carries this immuneACCESS record with in-frame sequences only. Its versions omit some clonotypes, under half of them owing to an unresolved V gene in the studies checked, with the rest unexplained. Recorded for this sample are 2 million to 2.5 million clones; about nine tenths of them occurred a single time. 0.3% to 0.45% of the sample is in the top ten clones. Sequencing input: naive CD4+ T cells from PBMCs. Taken with the paper, the label for cell subset or site translates to: CD45RA+ positively selected. The receptors here all came from a man aged 18 to 29 in good health. Some clones in this sample may be carry-over from other donors' samples.

The V call is TRBV15, the J call TRBJ1-4; weak D call: TRBD1 (5 bases). Germline V gene lookup returns CDR1 LNHNV and CDR2 YYDKDF (reference sequence). The CDR3 contains 16 residues. Trimming took 3 bases from V and 3 from J, leaving 14 bases between them. The CDR3 spells CATSRVLGEANEKLFF. In nucleotides, the CDR3 is TGTGCCACCAGCAGGGTCTTAGGGGAGGCTAATGAAAAACTGTTTTTT.

This chain links TRBV6-1 with TRBJ2-7; D is perhaps TRBD1 or TRBD2 (6 bases each). The CDR3 loop spans 13 amino acids. V was trimmed by 4 bases and J by 4 bases, leaving 11 bases between them. From germline, CDR1 is MNHNS and CDR2 SASEGT. The CDR3 reads CASSGRGLYEQYF. As DNA, the CDR3 is TGTGCCAGCAGTGGCAGGGGACTTTACGAGCAGTACTTC.

This clone was observed once. The chain uses TRBV10-3 and TRBJ2-1; weak D call: TRBD1 (8 bases). Trimming removed 0 bases from V and 9 bases from J, with 15 bases in between. Germline lookup yields CDR1 ENHRY and CDR2 SYGVKD. CDR3 length: 15 residues. The CDR3 spells CAISESQGDYGEQFF. The CDR3 nucleotides are TGTGCCATCAGTGAGTCACAGGGGGACTACGGTGAGCAGTTCTTC.

The chain combines TRBV28 with TRBJ1-2; maybe TRBD1 (6 bases). Trimming cost V 2 bases and J 7 bases, with 14 bases left between them. Germline assignment: CDR1 MDHEN and CDR2 SYDVKM. This CDR3 has 14 amino acids. The CDR3 sequence is CASSLVLGQSGYTF. The DNA of the CDR3 is TGTGCCAGCAGTTTAGTTTTAGGACAGAGTGGCTACACCTTC.

This chain uses TRBV18 with TRBJ1-5; no definite D call. Trimming took off 5 bases at V and 10 bases at J, with 9 bases between the two ends. Per germline, CDR1 KGHSH and CDR2 LQKENI. The CDR3 extends over 11 amino acids. CDR3 sequence (DNA): TGTGCCAGCTCAGATCTCGGCCCCCAGCATTTT. Amino acid sequence: CASSDLGPQHF.

The rearrangement uses TRBV25-1 and TRBJ1-2; D call uncertain. The germline V gene has CDR1 MGHDK and CDR2 SYGVNS. The CDR3 has 13 residues. The ends were cut back, 8 bases at V and 4 bases at J, with 14 bases in the middle. The CDR3 reads CASRGNGVYGYTF. The CDR3, as DNA: TGTGCCAGCCGGGGAAACGGGGTCTATGGCTACACCTTC.

The V gene is TRBV28, the J gene TRBJ2-7; possible D gene TRBD2, 6 bases. This CDR3 is built from 14 residues. Germline CDR1 reads MDHEN; CDR2 reads SYDVKM. V shed 5 bases and J shed 3 bases, with 14 bases lying between them. CDR3 bases: TGTGCCAGCAGTCTCCGGGGGTTGGGCTACGAGCAGTACTTC. Translation gives CASSLRGLGYEQYF.

The V gene is TRBV5-4, the J gene TRBJ2-1; the D is unclear. Trimming pared 4 bases from V and 5 bases from J, leaving 7 bases between. The CDR3 covers 12 residues. Germline-derived CDR1 and CDR2 are SGHNT and YYREEE (reference sequence). As DNA, the CDR3 is TGTGCCAGCAGCGATGCAAACAATGAGCAGTTCTTC. This translates into CASSDANNEQFF. Based on the CDR3 plus reference TRBV5-4 and TRBJ2-1, the full variable domain is ETGVTQSPTHLIKTRGQQVTLRCSSQSGHNTVSWYQQALGQGPQFIFQYYREEENGRGNFPPRFSGLQFPNYSSELNVNALELDDSALYLCASSDANNEQFFGPGTRLTVL.

The chain couples TRBV5-4 to TRBJ1-1, with unresolved D. Trimming shortened V by 2 bases and J by 7 bases, and 12 bases separated the two germline ends. This CDR3 spans 13 amino acids. Germline assignment: CDR1 SGHNT and CDR2 YYREEE (reference sequence). The CDR3 reads CASSFSLGGEAFF. The DNA of the CDR3 is TGTGCCAGCAGCTTTAGTCTCGGCGGTGAAGCTTTCTTT.

The chain employs TRBV6-5 and TRBJ1-1; D ambiguous. From germline, CDR1 is MNHEY and CDR2 SVGAGI. The CDR3 totals 13 residues. Trimming cost V 0 bases and J 8 bases, with 10 bases left between them. This chain's CDR3 is CASSYSTGLEAFF. CDR3 nucleotides: TGTGCCAGCAGTTACTCGACCGGCCTAGAAGCTTTCTTT.

V is TRBV7-6 and J is TRBJ2-5; 7 bases line up with TRBD1. From germline, CDR1 is SGHVS and CDR2 FNYEAQ. Germline trimming cut 5 bases from V and 4 bases from J; bases unmatched to any gene: 13. The CDR3 runs to 16 residues. The CDR3 coding sequence is TGTGCCAGCAGCCAGGAGGACACAGGGGTCCGAGAGACCCAGTACTTC. Protein: CASSQEDTGVRETQYF.

The genes are TRBV7-2 and TRBJ2-2; D not certain. Germline CDR1 and CDR2: SGHTA and FQGNSA. This CDR3 is built from 14 residues. The germline V and J ends were trimmed by 7 bases and 4 bases, with 13 bases remaining between them. This CDR3 reads CASNPFLGTGELFF. The CDR3 region has the DNA TGTGCCAGCAACCCTTTTCTAGGCACCGGGGAGCTGTTTTTT.

This clone was detected only once. The chain is built from TRBV6-5 and TRBJ2-1, with a weak D call TRBD2 (6 bases). The CDR3 runs 15 residues. V lost 2 bases and J lost 6, with 14 bases in between. The germline V gene encodes CDR1 MNHEY and CDR2 SVGAGI. This chain's CDR3 is CASSYQRRAVNEQFF. The CDR3 DNA is TGTGCCAGCAGTTACCAAAGGAGGGCGGTCAATGAGCAGTTCTTC.

To note about this clone: Other nucleotide sequences in the sample specify the same CDR3. The chain joins TRBV5-1 to TRBJ1-2, with D tentatively TRBD1 (6 bases). Trimming pared 4 bases from V and 2 bases from J, leaving 12 bases between. Germline CDR1 reads SGHRS; CDR2 reads YFSETQ. There are 14 residues in the CDR3. The CDR3 DNA is TGCGCCAGCAGCGGCGGACAGCTAAACTATGGCTACACCTTC. It encodes CASSGGQLNYGYTF.

V is TRBV4-3 and J is TRBJ2-1; D is unresolved. Trimming cost V 4 bases and J 0 bases, with 13 bases left between them. Germline V gene data show CDR1 as LGHNA and CDR2 as YSLEER. The CDR3 totals 16 residues. The chain's CDR3 is CASSPRAYPSYNEQFF. The CDR3 DNA is TGCGCCAGCAGCCCCCGGGCCTACCCCTCCTACAATGAGCAGTTCTTC.

The chain uses TRBV28 and TRBJ2-1; TRBD2 agrees at 8 bases. The CDR3 spans 17 residues. Germline V gene data show CDR1 as MDHEN and CDR2 as SYDVKM. V trimming: 3 bases; J trimming: 0 bases; junction bases outside the gene matches: 7. For the CDR3, the DNA is TGTGCCAGCAGTTTTTTAGTAGCGGGAAGCTCCTACAATGAGCAGTTCTTC. It yields the protein CASSFLVAGSSYNEQFF. The whole variable domain, filled in from reference TRBV28 and TRBJ2-1, reads DVKVTQSSRYLVKRTGEKVFLECVQDMDHENMFWYRQDPGLGLRLIYFSYDVKMKEKGDIPEGYSVSREKKERFSLILESASTNQTSMYLCASSFLVAGSSYNEQFFGPGTRLTVL.

The rearrangement links TRBV19 to TRBJ1-1; tentative D call: TRBD1 (6 bases). Germline V gene lookup returns CDR1 LNHDA and CDR2 SQIVND (reference sequence). Trimming took 6 bases from V and 5 from J, leaving 22 bases between them. The CDR3 extends over 16 amino acids. The CDR3 bases are TGTGCCAGTAGCCTATGGACAACAGGGCAGGGAACTGAAGCTTTCTTT. It translates to CASSLWTTGQGTEAFF. Full variable domain (missing parts from reference TRBV19 and TRBJ1-1): DGGITQSPKYLFRKEGQNVTLSCEQNLNHDAMYWYRQDPGQGLRLIYYSQIVNDFQKGDIAEGYSVSREKKESFPLTVTSAQKNPTAFYLCASSLWTTGQGTEAFFGQGTRLTVV.

The chain combines TRBV7-9 with TRBJ1-1; the match to TRBD1 covers 9 bases. After removal of 5 bases from V and 2 bases from J, the junction contained 3 bases not matched to a gene. CDR3 size: 14 residues. The germline CDR1 and CDR2 sequences are SEHNR and FQNEAQ (reference sequence). CDR3: CASSTGQGNTEAFF. CDR3 nucleotides: TGTGCCAGCAGCACGGGACAGGGCAACACTGAAGCTTTCTTT.

The rearrangement uses TRBV4-1 and TRBJ2-5, with 7 nucleotides matching TRBD2. CDR3 length: 14 residues. Germline V gene data show CDR1 as MGHRA and CDR2 as YSYEKL. Trimming took 4 bases from V and 7 from J; bases not matched to a gene: 9. The CDR3 spells CASSLPGGSGTQYF. Written as DNA, the CDR3 is TGCGCCAGCAGCCTTCCGGGAGGTTCCGGGACCCAGTACTTC.

This chain links TRBV5-4 with TRBJ2-6, with TRBD2 matching over 7 bases. The trim removed 2 bases at V and 0 bases at J, leaving 5 bases unmatched. The CDR3 consists of 17 residues. Germline V gene data show CDR1 as SGHNT and CDR2 as YYREEE (reference sequence). The CDR3, as DNA: TGTGCCAGCAGCTTTGGGGGGGTCACCTCTGGGGCCAACGTCCTGACTTTC. Translated: CASSFGGVTSGANVLTF.